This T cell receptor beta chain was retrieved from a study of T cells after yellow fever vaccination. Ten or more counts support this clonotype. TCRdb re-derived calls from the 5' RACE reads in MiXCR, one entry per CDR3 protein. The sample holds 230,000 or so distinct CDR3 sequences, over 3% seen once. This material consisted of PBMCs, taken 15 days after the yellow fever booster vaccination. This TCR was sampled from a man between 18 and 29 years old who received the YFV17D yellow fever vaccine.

The CDR3 loop is CASSPKTGNTEAFF. CDR3 coding DNA: TGCGCCAGCAGCCCGAAGACTGGGAACACTGAAGCTTTCTTT. V is TRBV5-1 and J is TRBJ1-1, with D unclear. The CDR3 loop spans 14 amino acids. Germline CDR1 reads SGHRS; CDR2 reads YFSETQ. The V end lost 4 bases, the J end lost 1 base, and 11 bases lay between the germline ends.